The rows below give T cell receptor beta chains drawn from one sample of a study of cytomegalovirus exposure and HLA in healthy donors. Produced via immunoSEQ multiplex PCR; TCRdb's table is partial and in-frame only. The sample contains 80,000 to 100,000 clones, roughly 90% of which appear only once. Sequenced input: PBMCs. These receptors were collected from a man aged 30 to 45 in good health and CMV-seronegative. CDR3s include the opening cysteine and the closing phenylalanine or tryptophan. D genes are given only for firm matches. Not all rows give a size; the values are once, few, many and, for expanded clones, a class.

size: NA; V: TRBV19; J: TRBJ2-1; D: TRBD2; DNA: TGTGCCAGTAGTATTGGGGGGGGATCCTACAATGAGCAGTTCTTC; CDR3: CASSIGGGSYNEQFF
size: NA; V: TRBV28; J: TRBJ2-7; D: NA; DNA: TGTGCCAGCAGTTTTTACAACAGGTACCCCTACGAGCAGTACTTC; CDR3: CASSFYNRYPYEQYF
size: NA; V: TRBV14; J: TRBJ2-1; D: NA; DNA: TGTGCCAGCAGCCAAGATAAGAGTAACCCGACACACTTCAATGAGCAGTTCTTC; CDR3: CASSQDKSNPTHFNEQFF
size: NA; V: TRBV30; J: TRBJ2-3; D: NA; DNA: TGTGCCTGGAGAACAGGGTATACAGATACGCAGTATTTT; CDR3: CAWRTGYTDTQYF
size: NA; V: TRBV27; J: TRBJ2-7; D: NA; DNA: TGTGCCAGCAGTTTCGGACAGTCCTACGAGCAGTACTTC; CDR3: CASSFGQSYEQYF
size: NA; V: TRBV5-1; J: TRBJ2-7; D: NA; DNA: TGCGCCAGCAGCTTGGACTATTACTCCTACGAGCAGTACTTC; CDR3: CASSLDYYSYEQYF
size: NA; V: TRBV11-2; J: TRBJ2-7; D: NA; DNA: TGTGCCAGCAGCCTTGTTGACGAGCAGTACTTC; CDR3: CASSLVDEQYF
size: NA; V: TRBV28; J: TRBJ1-2; D: NA; DNA: TGTGCCAGCAGTTTAAGGAGGCAGAGAGCTAACTATGGCTACACCTTC; CDR3: CASSLRRQRANYGYTF
size: NA; V: TRBV5-1; J: TRBJ1-2; D: TRBD1; DNA: TGCGCCAGCAGACCAGGGACAGGGGGTTCGTCCCCGCGTGGCTACACCTTC; CDR3: CASRPGTGGSSPRGYTF
size: NA; V: TRBV6-5; J: TRBJ2-7; D: NA; DNA: TGTGCCAGCAGTTACTCGAACACAAACTCCTACGAGCAGTACTTC; CDR3: CASSYSNTNSYEQYF
size: NA; V: TRBV27; J: TRBJ2-1; D: NA; DNA: TGTGCCAGCAGCATGCGGGGAGGATCCTACAATGAGCAGTTCTTC; CDR3: CASSMRGGSYNEQFF
size: NA; V: TRBV7-2; J: TRBJ2-5; D: NA; DNA: TGTGCCAGCAGCTCAGGGGGTAGCGGAGAGACCCAGTACTTC; CDR3: CASSSGGSGETQYF
size: NA; V: TRBV5-4; J: TRBJ1-6; D: NA; DNA: TGTGCCAGCAGCGAGATGACTGATAATTCACCCCTCCACTTT; CDR3: CASSEMTDNSPLHF
size: once; V: TRBV5-1; J: TRBJ2-1; D: TRBD2; DNA: TGCGCCAGCAGCCGACTAGCGGGACAGGGTGAGCAGTTCTTC; CDR3: CASSRLAGQGEQFF
size: NA; V: TRBV4-1; J: TRBJ1-1; D: NA; DNA: TGCGCCAGCAGCCAGACTCAGGGGAACACTGAAGCTTTCTTT; CDR3: CASSQTQGNTEAFF
size: once; V: TRBV19; J: TRBJ1-4; D: NA; DNA: TGTGCCAGTAGTACTTACGGGACTGCAACTAATGAAAAACTGTTTTTT; CDR3: CASSTYGTATNEKLFF
size: few; V: TRBV7-9; J: TRBJ2-7; D: TRBD1; DNA: TGTGCCAGCAGCTTACCCGGACAGGGAGACTACGAGCAGTACTTC; CDR3: CASSLPGQGDYEQYF
size: NA; V: TRBV6-4; J: TRBJ2-2; D: TRBD2; DNA: TGTGCCAGCAGTGACGAACGACTAGCGGGGACCGGGGAGCTGTTTTTT; CDR3: CASSDERLAGTGELFF
size: once; V: TRBV5-1; J: TRBJ1-5; D: NA; DNA: TGCGCCAGCAGCTTGGGGCAGGGTGACCAGCCCCAGCATTTT; CDR3: CASSLGQGDQPQHF
size: NA; V: TRBV10-3; J: TRBJ2-7; D: NA; DNA: TGTGCCATCAGTGATTCTGAGACAACCACCTACGAGCAGTACTTC; CDR3: CAISDSETTTYEQYF
size: NA; V: TRBV5-4; J: TRBJ2-1; D: TRBD2; DNA: TGTGCCAGCAGCATTCGCGGGAGAGGTGATGAGCAGTTCTTC; CDR3: CASSIRGRGDEQFF
size: NA; V: TRBV18; J: TRBJ1-5; D: NA; DNA: TGTGCCAGCTCACCTAATTATGATCAGCCCCAGCATTTT; CDR3: CASSPNYDQPQHF
size: NA; V: TRBV5-1; J: TRBJ2-3; D: TRBD1; DNA: TGCGCCAGCAGCTTGGCTGACAGGGGCACAGATACGCAGTATTTT; CDR3: CASSLADRGTDTQYF
size: NA; V: TRBV6-1; J: TRBJ2-7; D: NA; DNA: TGTGCCAGCCAAATCCGGGCCTACGAGCAGTACTTC; CDR3: CASQIRAYEQYF
size: NA; V: TRBV5-4; J: TRBJ1-3; D: TRBD1; DNA: TGTGCCAGCAGCGCCGCCGGGACAGCTGGAAACACCATATATTTT; CDR3: CASSAAGTAGNTIYF
size: NA; V: TRBV7-6; J: TRBJ1-3; D: TRBD1; DNA: TGTGCCAGCAGCAGGGACAGGGGAGCTGGAAACACCATATATTTT; CDR3: CASSRDRGAGNTIYF
size: NA; V: TRBV9; J: TRBJ2-5; D: TRBD2; DNA: TGTGCCAGCAACGGACTAGCGGAAGAGACCCAGTACTTC; CDR3: CASNGLAEETQYF
size: NA; V: TRBV2; J: TRBJ2-7; D: TRBD1; DNA: TGTGCCACCTTACCGGGACAGGGGATGGAGCAGTACTTC; CDR3: CATLPGQGMEQYF
size: NA; V: TRBV6-1; J: TRBJ2-5; D: NA; DNA: TGTGCCACATCACTATGGGAGGTAGAGACCCAGTACTTC; CDR3: CATSLWEVETQYF
size: NA; V: TRBV5-1; J: TRBJ2-5; D: NA; DNA: TGCGCCAGCAGCTTGGAGACCCAGGGGCGGGAGACCCAGTACTTC; CDR3: CASSLETQGRETQYF
size: NA; V: TRBV19; J: TRBJ1-5; D: NA; DNA: TGTGCCAGTCGGGTTAGCAATCAGCCCCAGCATTTT; CDR3: CASRVSNQPQHF
size: NA; V: TRBV5-8; J: TRBJ1-5; D: TRBD1; DNA: TGTGCCAGCAGGACTACAGGGGCTCCAGGGTTAGACCAGCCCCAGCATTTT; CDR3: CASRTTGAPGLDQPQHF
size: NA; V: TRBV2; J: TRBJ1-2; D: NA; DNA: TGTGCCAGCAGTGGGGACTCCAACTATGGCTACACCTTC; CDR3: CASSGDSNYGYTF
size: NA; V: TRBV4-1; J: TRBJ1-1; D: NA; DNA: TGCGCCAGCAGCCAAGTACCACCCCCAGGGTGGAGAACTGAAGCTTTCTTT; CDR3: CASSQVPPPGWRTEAFF
size: NA; V: TRBV6-5; J: TRBJ1-1; D: NA; DNA: TGTGCCAGCAGTCCAGTCAAGGACATGAACACTGAAGCTTTCTTT; CDR3: CASSPVKDMNTEAFF
size: NA; V: TRBV7-3; J: TRBJ2-7; D: TRBD2; DNA: TGTGCCAGCAGCGTCCGGGGGGGAGACAGCACCTACGAGCAGTACTTC; CDR3: CASSVRGGDSTYEQYF
size: NA; V: TRBV9; J: TRBJ2-6; D: NA; DNA: TGTGCCAGCAGCGTAGGAGGCTCCTCTGGGGCCAACGTCCTGACTTTC; CDR3: CASSVGGSSGANVLTF
size: NA; V: TRBV4-1; J: TRBJ1-5; D: NA; DNA: TGCGCCAGCAGCCAAGACGTGTATAGCAATCAGCCCCAGCATTTT; CDR3: CASSQDVYSNQPQHF
size: NA; V: TRBV15; J: TRBJ1-2; D: TRBD1; DNA: TGTGCCACCAGCAGCGGGACAGACCATGACTATGGCTACACCTTC; CDR3: CATSSGTDHDYGYTF
size: NA; V: TRBV7-9; J: TRBJ1-5; D: NA; DNA: TGTGCCAGCAGCTTAGGCCAGGGAAATCAGCCCCAGCATTTT; CDR3: CASSLGQGNQPQHF
size: NA; V: TRBV6-1; J: TRBJ2-2; D: TRBD1; DNA: TGTGCCGGTGCGGGACAGGTCGAGTTTACCGGGGAGCTGTTTTTT; CDR3: CAGAGQVEFTGELFF
size: once; V: TRBV6-1; J: TRBJ2-1; D: TRBD2; DNA: TGTGCCAGCAGTGTTGACGGGGGGACTTACAATGAGCAGTTCTTC; CDR3: CASSVDGGTYNEQFF
size: once; V: TRBV6-1; J: TRBJ2-5; D: NA; DNA: TGTGCCATCAGTGAAAAAAGAACGGGTCAAGAGACCCAGTACTTC; CDR3: CAISEKRTGQETQYF
size: NA; V: TRBV7-9; J: TRBJ2-1; D: TRBD2; DNA: TGTGCCAGCAGCCCACTAGCGGGAGAATACAATGAGCAGTTCTTC; CDR3: CASSPLAGEYNEQFF
size: NA; V: TRBV25-1; J: TRBJ1-4; D: TRBD1; DNA: TGTGCCAGCAGTGAATACCGGACAGGGGGAGGTGAAAAACTGTTTTTT; CDR3: CASSEYRTGGGEKLFF
size: NA; V: TRBV18; J: TRBJ2-3; D: TRBD2; DNA: TGTGCCAGCTCACCCTCGACCCGACCTAGCGGTCGAGATACGCAGTATTTT; CDR3: CASSPSTRPSGRDTQYF
size: NA; V: TRBV7-2; J: TRBJ2-3; D: NA; DNA: TGTGCCAGCAGTTTGCAGGGGCTTTACACAGATACGCAGTATTTT; CDR3: CASSLQGLYTDTQYF